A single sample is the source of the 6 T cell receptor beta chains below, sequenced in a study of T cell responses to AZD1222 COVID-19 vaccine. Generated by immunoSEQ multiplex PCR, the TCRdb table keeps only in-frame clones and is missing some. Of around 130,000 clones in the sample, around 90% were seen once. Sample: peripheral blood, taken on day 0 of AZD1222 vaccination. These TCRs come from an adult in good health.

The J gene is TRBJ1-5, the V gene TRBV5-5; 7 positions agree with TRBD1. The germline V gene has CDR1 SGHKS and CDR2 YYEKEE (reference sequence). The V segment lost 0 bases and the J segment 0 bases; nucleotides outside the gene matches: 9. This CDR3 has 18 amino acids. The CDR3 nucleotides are TGTGCCAGCAGCTTGGTACGACAGGGACTAAATAGCAATCAGCCCCAGCATTTT. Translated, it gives CASSLVRQGLNSNQPQHF.

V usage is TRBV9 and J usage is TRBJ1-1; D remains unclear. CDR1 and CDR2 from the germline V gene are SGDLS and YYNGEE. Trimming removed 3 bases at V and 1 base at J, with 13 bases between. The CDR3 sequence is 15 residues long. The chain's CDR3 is CASSAEWGPNTEAFF. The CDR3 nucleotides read TGTGCCAGCAGCGCCGAGTGGGGTCCGAACACTGAAGCTTTCTTT.

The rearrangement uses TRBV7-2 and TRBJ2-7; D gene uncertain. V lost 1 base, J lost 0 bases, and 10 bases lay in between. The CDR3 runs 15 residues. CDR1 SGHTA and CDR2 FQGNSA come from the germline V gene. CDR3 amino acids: CASSLVSVSSYEQYF. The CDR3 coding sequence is TGTGCCAGCAGCTTAGTATCAGTCAGCTCCTACGAGCAGTACTTC.

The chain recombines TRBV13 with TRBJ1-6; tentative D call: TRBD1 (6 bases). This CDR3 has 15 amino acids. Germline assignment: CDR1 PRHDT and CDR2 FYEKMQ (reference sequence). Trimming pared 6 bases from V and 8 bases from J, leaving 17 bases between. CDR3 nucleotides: TGTGCCAGCAGAGTGCGACAGGCATTGCATTCACCCCTCCACTTT. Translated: CASRVRQALHSPLHF. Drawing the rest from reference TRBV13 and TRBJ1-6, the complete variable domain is AAGVIQSPRHLIKEKRETATLKCYPIPRHDTVYWYQQGPGQDPQFLISFYEKMQSDKGSIPDRFSAQQFSDYHSELNMSSLELGDSALYFCASRVRQALHSPLHFGNGTRLTVT.

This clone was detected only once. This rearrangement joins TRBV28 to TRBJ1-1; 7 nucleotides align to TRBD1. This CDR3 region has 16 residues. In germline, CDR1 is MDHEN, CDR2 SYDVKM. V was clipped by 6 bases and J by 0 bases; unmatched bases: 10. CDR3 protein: CASSLGEGAMNTEAFF. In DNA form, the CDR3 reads TGTGCCAGCAGCTTAGGGGAGGGGGCGATGAACACTGAAGCTTTCTTT.

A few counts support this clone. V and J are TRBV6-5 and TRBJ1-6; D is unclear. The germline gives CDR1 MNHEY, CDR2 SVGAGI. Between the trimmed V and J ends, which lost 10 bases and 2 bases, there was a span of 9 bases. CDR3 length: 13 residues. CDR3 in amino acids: CATQGPYNSPLHF. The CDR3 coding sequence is TGTGCCACCCAAGGCCCCTATAATTCACCCCTCCACTTT.